The present T cell receptor beta chain was sequenced within a study of blood T cell repertoires in COVID-19. The study drew participants aged about 18 to 89 years from about two dozen US areas. Cohort placement rested on clinical history that participants reported themselves. Germline assignment: CDR1 LGHDT and CDR2 YNNKEL (reference sequence). This CDR3 spans 14 amino acids. The V and J ends lost 1 base and 15 bases, in that order; junction bases with no gene match: 7. The protocol was immunoSEQ multiplex PCR, while the TCRdb copy is restricted to in-frame clones and leaves out a portion. The sample holds over 350,000 clones; roughly 85% are singletons and the top ten take over 1.5%.

The receptor was isolated from a young woman with acute COVID-19. The specimen sequenced was PBMCs or T cells enriched from blood (not recorded which). The rearrangement links TRBV3-1 (or the pseudogene TRBV3-2) to TRBJ2-1; TRBD2 matches 12 bases. CDR3 coding DNA: TGTGCCAGCAGCCAAGGTCCTAGCGGGAGGGCCGTGTTCTTC. It specifies CASSQGPSGRAVFF.